This T cell receptor beta chain appears in the sequencing data of a study of graft-versus-host responses after intestinal transplantation. TCRdb keeps only in-frame clones here, not all; method: immunoSEQ multiplex PCR. Of tens of thousands of clones in the sample, around 95% were seen once. Regarding this clone: Its antigen is unknown.

Study results and caveats: GvH clones detected in recipient marrow included some appearing first in ileum or blood.

This CDR3 has 14 amino acids. Trimming took 5 bases from V and 4 from J, leaving 12 bases between them. Germline V gives CDR1 MDHEN, CDR2 SYDVKM. V usage is TRBV28 and J usage is TRBJ2-1; D may be TRBD1 (6 bases). The sequenced sample was PBMCs, obtained 16 days after intestinal transplant. This TCR was recovered from a human patient who received an intestinal transplant, so some T cells may come from the graft donor. The CDR3 loop reads CASSITGIYNEQFF. For the CDR3, the DNA is TGTGCCAGCAGTATTACAGGGATATACAATGAGCAGTTCTTC.